The clone carrying this T cell receptor (beta chain) occurred a few times. Its antigen is not known. Individual cDNA molecules were tagged with unique molecular identifiers, the study reported. TCRdb called the 5' RACE reads again in MiXCR, with one record for every CDR3 protein. This sample has about 110,000 distinct CDR3 sequences, with 10% to 15% found just once. This specimen comes from a study of early T cells in non-severe SARS-CoV-2 infection. About the research overall: Unsorted whole-blood RNA was sequenced in bulk, leaving chains unpaired. General study points: Matching against VDJdb likely underestimated virus-specific expansions, favoring anti-spike CD8.

The origin of this receptor is an adult who was a healthcare worker with PCR-confirmed SARS-CoV-2 infection or an uninfected control (not recorded which). The sample in question was whole blood, obtained at baseline.

The CDR3 loop reads CASSRDRGPEKLFF. CDR3 sequence (DNA): TGTGCCAGCAGTCGGGACAGGGGGCCTGAAAAACTGTTTTTT. The V gene is TRBV5-4, the J gene TRBJ1-4; TRBD1 matches at 12 bases. Trimming took 5 bases from V and 7 from J; bases not matched to a gene: 3. This CDR3 comprises 14 residues. Per germline, CDR1 SGHNT and CDR2 YYREEE (reference sequence).